This passage covers 32 T cell receptor beta chains from one sample sequenced in a study of blood T cell repertoires in COVID-19. Profiling relied on immunoSEQ multiplex PCR, and the TCRdb table lists in-frame clones only, not all of them. Among 50,000 or so clones, 90% were seen once, and the ten largest hold approximately 15%. Sequenced input: peripheral blood. The receptor set was obtained from a human donor with active COVID-19. The donor label of this sample is uncertain.

This chain uses TRBV7-3 with TRBJ1-2; tentative D call: TRBD1 (6 bases). Between the trimmed V and J ends, which lost 5 bases and 6 bases, there was a span of 13 bases. Germline CDR1 and CDR2: SGHTA and FQGTGA. The CDR3 has 13 residues. The CDR3: CASSPGQGNGYTF. CDR3 sequence (DNA): TGTGCCAGCAGCCCAGGGCAGGGGAATGGCTACACCTTC.

The chain uses TRBV7-8 and TRBJ1-3; a possible D gene is TRBD1 (6 bases). With 0 bases removed from V and 4 bases from J, the gap between germline ends came to 10 bases. Looked up from germline, CDR1 is SGHVS and CDR2 is FQNEAQ. The CDR3 totals 15 residues. CDR3 region: CASSLAGARGNTIYF. The CDR3, as DNA: TGTGCCAGCAGCTTAGCGGGGGCGCGCGGAAACACCATATATTTT.

The V call is TRBV6-5, the J call TRBJ1-2; D is possibly TRBD1 (6 bases). V dropped 6 bases and J dropped 5 bases, with 16 bases sitting between them. Per the germline V gene, CDR1 is MNHEY and CDR2 is SVGAGI. The CDR3 sequence is 14 residues long. CDR3 in DNA: TGTGCCAGCAGCCCCCCCGACAGGTTATATGGCTACACCTTC. It codes for CASSPPDRLYGYTF.

The chain joins TRBV10-1 to TRBJ1-1, with D perhaps matching TRBD1 (5 bases). This CDR3 is 14 amino acids long. The germline V gene encodes CDR1 WNHNN and CDR2 SYGVQD (reference sequence). V was shortened by 3 bases and J by 0 bases, with 8 bases between the two germline ends. The CDR3 reads CASSDGGMNTEAFF. The DNA of the CDR3 is TGCGCCAGCAGTGACGGGGGGATGAACACTGAAGCTTTCTTT.

The gene calls are TRBV12-3 or TRBV12-4 and TRBJ1-1; TRBD1 is a possible D gene (6 bases). Trimming took off 0 bases at V and 12 bases at J, with 11 bases between the two ends. CDR3 length: 12 amino acids. The CDR3 is CASSLAGHYTFF. The CDR3 DNA is TGTGCCAGCAGTTTAGCGGGACATTACACTTTCTTT.

The gene calls are TRBV9 and TRBJ2-5; D remains unclear. Germline assignment: CDR1 SGDLS and CDR2 YYNGEE. Trimming left V 0 bases short and J 2 bases short, with 8 bases between. The CDR3 totals 14 residues. The CDR3 loop reads CASSVVAGQETQYF. For the CDR3, the DNA is TGTGCCAGCAGCGTAGTGGCAGGACAAGAGACCCAGTACTTC.

V usage is TRBV6-5 and J usage is TRBJ1-2, with a weak D call TRBD1 (5 bases). The V and J ends lost 0 bases and 8 bases respectively, with 19 bases between them. CDR1 is MNHEY and CDR2 is SVGAGI in the germline V gene. The CDR3 runs to 16 residues. The CDR3 loop reads CASSYSTLGGSRGYTF. CDR3 in DNA: TGTGCCAGCAGTTACTCGACTCTGGGGGGTAGTAGAGGCTACACCTTC.

V is TRBV6-6 and J is TRBJ1-5; possibly TRBD1 for D (6 bases). The germline V gene has CDR1 MNHNY and CDR2 SVGAGI (reference sequence). CDR3 length equals 15 residues. The ends were cut back, 5 bases at V and 3 bases at J, with 14 bases in the middle. This CDR3 reads CASSPPDRNNQPQHF. CDR3 bases: TGTGCCAGCAGTCCACCAGACAGGAACAATCAGCCCCAGCATTTT.

This clone was detected once. The genes are TRBV27 and TRBJ2-6; 7 nucleotides line up with TRBD1. This CDR3 spans 16 amino acids. Germline V lookup: CDR1 MNHEY, CDR2 SMNVEV (reference sequence). Trimming at V came to 3 bases and at J to 2 bases, leaving 4 bases not matched to a gene. In DNA, the CDR3 is TGTGCCAGCAGTTTCAACAGGGGCCCTGGGGCCAACGTCCTGACTTTC. Amino acid sequence: CASSFNRGPGANVLTF.

The rearrangement links TRBV5-1 to TRBJ1-1; 7 bases are shared with TRBD1. Unmatched junction bases numbered 6, after V lost 4 bases and J lost 6 bases. CDR3 length: 13 residues. Germline lookup yields CDR1 SGHRS and CDR2 YFSETQ. The CDR3 DNA reads TGCGCCAGCAGCCAGCGGACAGGCGCTGAAGCTTTCTTT. It is translated as CASSQRTGAEAFF. Drawing the rest from reference TRBV5-1 and TRBJ1-1, the complete variable domain is KAGVTQTPRYLIKTRGQQVTLSCSPISGHRSVSWYQQTPGQGLQFLFEYFSETQRNKGNFPGRFSGRQFSNSRSEMNVSTLELGDSALYLCASSQRTGAEAFFGQGTRLTVV.

The chain is built from TRBV7-9 and TRBJ2-5, with TRBD1 matching 9 bases. Germline CDR1 reads SEHNR; CDR2 reads FQNEAQ (reference sequence). This CDR3 spans 14 amino acids. Losses at the gene ends were 5 bases for V and 5 bases for J; bases not matched to a gene: 6. CDR3 sequence (DNA): TGTGCCAGCAGCACGGACAGGGGAGGCGAGACCCAGTACTTC. This codes for CASSTDRGGETQYF.

J is TRBJ2-1 and V is TRBV18; 7 bases line up with TRBD2. The CDR3 sequence is 17 residues long. After removal of 5 bases from V and 4 bases from J, the junction contained 14 bases not matched to a gene. Germline lookup yields CDR1 KGHSH and CDR2 LQKENI. For the CDR3, the DNA is TGTGCCAGCTCAACGCGAGGGAGGCGGGGGTATTACAATGAGCAGTTCTTC. It specifies CASSTRGRRGYYNEQFF.

The chain recombines TRBV6-5 with TRBJ2-2; D may be TRBD2 (7 bases). The germline V gene has CDR1 MNHEY and CDR2 SVGAGI. Deletions cut 7 bases from V and 6 bases from J, with 15 bases between. The CDR3 length is 14 residues. CDR3 sequence reads: CASTYGGPPGELFF. As DNA, the CDR3 is TGTGCCAGCACCTACGGGGGGCCCCCCGGGGAGCTGTTTTTT.

This chain connects TRBV5-4 to TRBJ2-1; 7 bases are a match to TRBD2. Per germline, CDR1 SGHNT and CDR2 YYREEE (reference sequence). V dropped 3 bases and J dropped 0; count of bases not matched to a gene: 6. The CDR3 is 16 amino acids. CDR3 residues: CASSSRRGSSYNEQFF. CDR3 sequence (DNA): TGTGCCAGCAGCTCCCGCCGCGGGAGCTCCTACAATGAGCAGTTCTTC.

The chain is built from TRBV5-1 and TRBJ1-1, with unresolved D. The CDR3 length is 14 residues. Trimming pared 4 bases from V and 0 bases from J, leaving 10 bases between. The germline CDR1 and CDR2 sequences are SGHRS and YFSETQ. The CDR3 DNA reads TGCGCCAGCAGCGATGGAGCCATGAACACTGAAGCTTTCTTT. Protein product: CASSDGAMNTEAFF.

The rearrangement uses TRBV3-1 (or the pseudogene TRBV3-2) and TRBJ2-2; maybe TRBD1 (5 bases). The V gene's germline CDR1 is LGHDT and CDR2 YNNKEL (reference sequence). The CDR3 sequence is 15 residues long. Trimming shortened V by 1 base and J by 1 base, and 7 bases separated the two germline ends. Here the CDR3 reads CASSQADRNTGELFF. The CDR3 region has the DNA TGTGCCAGCAGCCAAGCTGACAGGAACACCGGGGAGCTGTTTTTT.

The chain is built from TRBV28 and TRBJ1-1; D remains unclear. The CDR3 totals 12 residues. Germline loops: CDR1 MDHEN, CDR2 SYDVKM. Trimming took 6 bases from V and 7 from J, leaving 12 bases between them. CDR3 nucleotides: TGTGCCAGCAGGCTAAGGCGGGATGAAGCTTTCTTT. Translation: CASRLRRDEAFF.

This chain joins TRBV5-8 and TRBJ2-1; D is perhaps TRBD1 (6 bases). The V gene lost 3 bases and the J gene lost 4 bases, with 11 bases spanning the gap. Germline V gene lookup returns CDR1 SGHTS and CDR2 YDEGEE. The CDR3 totals 14 residues. The CDR3 DNA reads TGTGCCAGCAGCTCGGGGACACCGTACAATGAGCAGTTCTTC. This sequence encodes CASSSGTPYNEQFF.

The V call is TRBV27, the J call TRBJ2-4; 13 bases are shared with TRBD2. CDR1 is MNHEY, CDR2 SMNVEV, per germline (reference sequence). The V gene end was trimmed by 6 bases and the J gene end by 2 bases; junction bases not matched to a gene: 4. The CDR3 has 16 amino acids. This CDR3 is CASRLLAGGSKNIQYF. The CDR3 coding sequence is TGTGCCAGCAGGCTACTAGCGGGAGGGTCCAAAAACATTCAGTACTTC.

The chain uses TRBV28 and TRBJ1-4, with 8 positions matching TRBD1. With V trimmed by 3 bases and J by 7 bases, 10 bases remained unmatched. The CDR3 consists of 16 residues. CDR1 and CDR2 (germline): MDHEN, SYDVKM. CDR3 in amino acids: CASSFSLDRGFEKLFF. In nucleotides, the CDR3 is TGTGCCAGCAGTTTTAGCCTTGACAGGGGCTTTGAAAAACTGTTTTTT.

The rearrangement joins TRBV2 to TRBJ2-7; no clear D gene. The ends were cut back, 5 bases at V and 6 bases at J, with 8 bases in the middle. Germline lookup yields CDR1 SNHLY and CDR2 FYNNEI. The CDR3 sequence is 11 residues long. DNA of the CDR3: TGTGCCAGCAGTCTCCCAGGCGAGCAGTACTTC. It codes for CASSLPGEQYF.

This clone was counted a single time. This chain connects TRBV4-2 to TRBJ1-2; D possibly corresponds to TRBD1 (6 bases). V was shortened by 4 bases and J by 4 bases, with 22 bases between the two germline ends. The V gene's germline CDR1 is LGHNA and CDR2 YNFKEQ. The CDR3 loop spans 17 amino acids. CDR3 bases: TGTGCCAGCAGCCCCATAAACCCCAGGGGAAAAACCTATGGCTACACCTTC. Amino acids: CASSPINPRGKTYGYTF.

The rearrangement uses TRBV5-1 and TRBJ1-3, with D uncertain. CDR3 length: 15 residues. With 0 bases removed from V and 1 base from J, the gap between germline ends came to 8 bases. The V gene's germline CDR1 is SGHRS and CDR2 YFSETQ. CDR3 DNA: TGCGCCAGCAGCTTGGATCCGGGGTCTGGAAACACCATATATTTT. Translated, it gives CASSLDPGSGNTIYF.

The chain is built from TRBV6-5 and TRBJ2-5, with D tentatively TRBD1 (6 bases). This CDR3 spans 14 amino acids. V was shortened by 0 bases and J by 10 bases, with 15 bases between the two germline ends. Germline-derived CDR1 and CDR2 are MNHEY and SVGAGI. The CDR3 reads CASSYSGSEGVQYF. The CDR3 DNA reads TGTGCCAGCAGTTACTCTGGCAGTGAGGGGGTCCAGTACTTC.

This chain connects TRBV6-5 to TRBJ2-7; 7 bases match TRBD2. The CDR3 is 13 amino acids. V trimming: 2 bases; J trimming: 6 bases; junction bases outside the gene matches: 4. CDR1 MNHEY and CDR2 SVGAGI come from the germline V gene. The CDR3 spells CASSYGRGIEQYF. The CDR3 bases are TGTGCCAGCAGTTACGGGCGGGGGATCGAGCAGTACTTC.

This sequence joins TRBV5-6 and TRBJ1-4, with D perhaps TRBD1 (5 bases). Germline V lookup: CDR1 SGHDT, CDR2 YYEEEE. The CDR3 length is 15 residues. The V end lost 4 bases, the J end lost 5 bases, and 15 bases lay between the germline ends. DNA of the CDR3: TGTGCCAGCAGCCCCGTGGGGGGAAGGAATGAAAAACTGTTTTTT. Translation: CASSPVGGRNEKLFF.

This sequence joins TRBV6-6 and TRBJ2-2, with a tentative D call TRBD2 (5 bases). This CDR3 region has 13 residues. V lost 6 bases to trimming and J lost 8 bases, with 13 bases between them. Germline V gives CDR1 MNHNY, CDR2 SVGAGI (reference sequence). DNA for the CDR3: TGTGCCAGCAGCCTTACGACTATAGGGGAGCTGTTTTTT. This encodes CASSLTTIGELFF.

The rearrangement uses TRBV6-5 and TRBJ2-3, with TRBD2 matching over 10 bases. Germline CDR1 and CDR2: MNHEY and SVGAGI. The length of the CDR3 is 15 residues. V lost 7 bases to trimming and J lost 5 bases; unmatched junction nucleotides: 9. The CDR3 DNA follows: TGTGCCAGCACCACCGGTATAGCGGGAGGAGATACGCAGTATTTT. It is translated as CASTTGIAGGDTQYF.

This chain links TRBV6-2 or TRBV6-3 with TRBJ1-1; TRBD1 is a possible D gene (6 bases). Deletions cut 0 bases from V and 4 bases from J, with 12 bases between. Germline lookup yields CDR1 MNHEY and CDR2 SVGEGT. There are 15 residues in the CDR3. The CDR3 reads CASSYSDSTPTEAFF. As DNA, the CDR3 is TGTGCCAGCAGTTACTCGGACAGCACGCCCACTGAAGCTTTCTTT.

V and J are TRBV10-1 and TRBJ2-2, with D tentatively TRBD1 (5 bases). CDR1 WNHNN and CDR2 SYGVQD come from the germline V gene (reference sequence). The CDR3 length is 14 residues. Trimming shortened V by 3 bases and J by 6 bases, and 11 bases separated the two germline ends. The CDR3 DNA follows: TGCGCCAGCAGTGACAGGATGACAGCCGGGGAGCTGTTTTTT. Translated, it gives CASSDRMTAGELFF.

Concerning this clone: The junction does not match germline at one end; this may be a read error. The sample has other DNA sequences that encode this CDR3 too. This rearrangement joins TRBV5-4 to TRBJ1-1, with a tentative D call TRBD1 (5 bases). The CDR3 is 14 residues long. CDR1 is SGHNT and CDR2 is YYREEE in the germline V gene (reference sequence). CDR3 nucleotide sequence: TGTGCCAGTAGCTTGGACACAAAGAACACTGAAGCTTTCTTT. Protein product: CASSLDTKNTEAFF.

This chain links TRBV25-1 with TRBJ2-1, with 7 positions matching TRBD2. The V gene's germline CDR1 is MGHDK and CDR2 SYGVNS. J was trimmed by 8 bases and V by 6 bases; bases with no gene match: 10. This CDR3 comprises 14 residues. The CDR3 sequence: CASSGTPGGDEQFF. The CDR3 nucleotides read TGTGCCAGCAGCGGGACCCCGGGAGGAGATGAGCAGTTCTTC.